A selection of T cell receptor beta chains follows, all from one sample in a study of T cells in narcolepsy. Sequencing used immunoSEQ multiplex PCR; TCRdb keeps in-frame clones, though not all of them. Of some 29,000 clones listed, about 89% are singletons. Sequenced input: memory (CD45RA-) CD4+ T cells from blood. All receptors come from a human donor in good health. CDR3s include the opening cysteine and the closing phenylalanine or tryptophan. Each record gives: V gene, clone size, D gene, J gene, CDR3 DNA, CDR3 protein. A D gene is named only where the DNA matches it firmly. Size values are once, few and many counts, or a class for expanded clones, and some rows have none.

V: TRBV18; size: NA; D: NA; J: TRBJ1-2; DNA: TGTGCCAGCTCACCAGCAGGGAGGGTAGAAGGCTACACCTTC; CDR3: CASSPAGRVEGYTF
V: TRBV19; size: NA; D: NA; J: TRBJ1-6; DNA: TGTGCCAGTACCCCCGGAGAGGGACGGAATTCACCCCTCCACTTT; CDR3: CASTPGEGRNSPLHF
V: TRBV7-3; size: once; D: NA; J: TRBJ2-4; DNA: TGTGCCAGCAGCAAAGCCCATGGAGGAGCCAAAAACATTCAGTACTTC; CDR3: CASSKAHGGAKNIQYF
V: TRBV25-1; size: NA; D: NA; J: TRBJ1-6; DNA: TGTGCCAGTCGGGGGGGTAGCTCCTATAATTCACCCCTCCACTTT; CDR3: CASRGGSSYNSPLHF
V: TRBV19; size: NA; D: NA; J: TRBJ1-1; DNA: TGTGCCAGAACACCACAGGCAATGAACACTGAAGCTTTCTTT; CDR3: CARTPQAMNTEAFF
V: TRBV21-1; size: few; D: NA; J: TRBJ2-7; DNA: TGTGCCAGCAGCAAAGTCGGGGGACTCTCCTACGAGCAGTACTTC; CDR3: CASSKVGGLSYEQYF
V: TRBV5-6; size: NA; D: TRBD1; J: TRBJ2-7; DNA: TGTGCCAGCAGCTTGTTCTCCGGGACAGGGGGCTACGAGCAGTACTTC; CDR3: CASSLFSGTGGYEQYF
V: TRBV21-1; size: few; D: NA; J: TRBJ2-2; DNA: TGTGCCAGCAGCAAAGGGAAGGCCACATCCGGGGAGCTGTTTTTT; CDR3: CASSKGKATSGELFF
V: TRBV2; size: NA; D: NA; J: TRBJ2-1; DNA: TGTGCCAGCAGTGAATCGGGGGCCCTTTACAATGAGCAGTTCTTC; CDR3: CASSESGALYNEQFF
V: TRBV6-4; size: NA; D: NA; J: TRBJ1-4; DNA: TGTGCCAGCAGTGACTTAGGACAGCAAACTAATGAAAAACTGTTTTTT; CDR3: CASSDLGQQTNEKLFF
V: TRBV6-6; size: NA; D: NA; J: TRBJ1-3; DNA: TGTGCCAGCAGTCGGACACCCTCGACGGGAGACACCATATATTTT; CDR3: CASSRTPSTGDTIYF
V: TRBV12-5; size: NA; D: NA; J: TRBJ1-6; DNA: TGTGCTAGTGGTTTGGGGCAAAATTCACCCCTCCACTTT; CDR3: CASGLGQNSPLHF
V: TRBV19; size: NA; D: NA; J: TRBJ2-1; DNA: TGTGCCAGTAGTGTTATCGCCAGCTCCTACAATGAGCAGTTCTTC; CDR3: CASSVIASSYNEQFF
V: TRBV4-1; size: NA; D: NA; J: TRBJ1-2; DNA: TGCGCCAGCAGCCAAGATGTCGGGGGCTACACCTTC; CDR3: CASSQDVGGYTF
V: TRBV7-9; size: NA; D: NA; J: TRBJ1-2; DNA: TGTGCCAGCAGCTTCGGCGGGGTGCCCCCTTATGGCTACACCTTC; CDR3: CASSFGGVPPYGYTF
V: TRBV9; size: NA; D: NA; J: TRBJ2-5; DNA: TGTGCCAGCAGCCCCCGGACGGAGCAAGAGACCCAGTACTTC; CDR3: CASSPRTEQETQYF
V: TRBV25-1; size: NA; D: NA; J: TRBJ1-6; DNA: TGTGCCAGCAGTCAACCCTCTAAAGGGCTATTGGACTCACCCCTCCACTTT; CDR3: CASSQPSKGLLDSPLHF
V: TRBV2; size: NA; D: NA; J: TRBJ2-7; DNA: TGTGCCAGCAGTGAAGGCAACCGCGACGAGCAGTACTTC; CDR3: CASSEGNRDEQYF
V: TRBV29-1; size: NA; D: TRBD1; J: TRBJ1-2; DNA: TGCAGCGTTGACAAGGACAGGGGATTTGGAGGCTACACCTTC; CDR3: CSVDKDRGFGGYTF
V: TRBV19; size: NA; D: NA; J: TRBJ2-6; DNA: TGTGCCAGTAGTATAGATTCGGGTAGCGGAGATCTCTCTGGGGCCAACGTCCTGACTTTC; CDR3: CASSIDSGSGDLSGANVLTF
V: TRBV5-1; size: once; D: NA; J: TRBJ1-2; DNA: TGCGCCAGCAGCTTGGAAAACGAGGGCGGCTATGGCTACACCTTC; CDR3: CASSLENEGGYGYTF
V: TRBV6-1; size: few; D: NA; J: TRBJ1-2; DNA: TGTGCCAGCAGATGGACAGCTAACTATGGCTACACCTTC; CDR3: CASRWTANYGYTF
V: TRBV5-1; size: NA; D: NA; J: TRBJ2-2; DNA: TGCGCCAGCAGCGCCGGGACGGCGAACACCGGGGAGCTGTTTTTT; CDR3: CASSAGTANTGELFF
V: TRBV25-1; size: NA; D: NA; J: TRBJ1-1; DNA: TGTGCCGCCTTAGACTCAAAGGGACCTGAAGCTTTCTTT; CDR3: CAALDSKGPEAFF
V: TRBV15; size: NA; D: TRBD1; J: TRBJ1-1; DNA: TGTGCCACCAGCATAGGCCGGGACAGGGTGACTGAAGCTTTCTTT; CDR3: CATSIGRDRVTEAFF
V: TRBV11-2; size: NA; D: NA; J: TRBJ2-7; DNA: TGTGCCAGCAGCTTAGATGTCGCCTCCTACGAGCAGTACTTC; CDR3: CASSLDVASYEQYF
V: TRBV6-5; size: NA; D: TRBD2; J: TRBJ2-7; DNA: TGTGCCAGCGGTACTAGCGCCTTGCACTACGAGCAGTACTTC; CDR3: CASGTSALHYEQYF
V: TRBV30; size: NA; D: NA; J: TRBJ1-5; DNA: TGTGCCTGGAGTGTGGCGGGGGCCGGTCAGCCCCAGCATTTT; CDR3: CAWSVAGAGQPQHF
V: TRBV7-2; size: NA; D: TRBD2; J: TRBJ2-1; DNA: TGTGCCAGCAGCTGGCAGACTAGCGGGAGGGCGAATGAGCAGTTCTTC; CDR3: CASSWQTSGRANEQFF